This T cell receptor beta chain was identified during a study of CD8 T cells in ankylosing spondylitis. General study points: What appeared characteristic of ankylosing spondylitis blood was a TCR beta motif of eight or nine highly homologous variants. Earlier reports found some motif variants in synovial fluid and blood in reactive arthritis.

Quantitative 5'-RACE with molecular barcodes produced the TCR beta libraries. Using its own MiXCR run on the 5' RACE reads, TCRdb lists one record per CDR3 protein. The sample has hundreds of thousands of distinct CDR3 sequences, about 11% seen once. This clonotype was seen only a few times. The antigen is undetermined. The CDR3 spans 16 residues. Germline V gene data show CDR1 as LNHNV and CDR2 as YYDKDF (reference sequence). The trim removed 4 bases at V and 4 bases at J, leaving 8 bases unmatched. The chain employs TRBV15 and TRBJ2-5; 11 bases map to TRBD2. The sequenced sample was blood, either unsorted or a sorted T cell fraction (not recorded which). The TCR was taken from a male donor with ankylosing spondylitis. CDR3 protein: CATSTLTSGRRETQYF. For the CDR3, the DNA is TGTGCCACCAGCACACTCACTAGCGGGAGACGAGAGACCCAGTACTTC.